Reported below is one T cell receptor (beta chain). This likely reflects a read error, since a far larger clone is one base away. The data were obtained in a study of shared clonotypes between healthy human individuals. The ends lost 4 bases at V and 0 bases at J; junction bases unmatched: 6. CDR3 length equals 17 residues. CDR1 SGHRS and CDR2 YFSETQ come from the germline V gene. The table came from immunoSEQ multiplex PCR; TCRdb's copy has only in-frame clones and leaves some out. The table lists 470,000 or so clones, 81% of them singletons. The J gene is TRBJ2-7, the V gene TRBV5-1; 14 bases line up with TRBD2. The clonotype comes from a woman between 40 and 55 years old in good health. Some clones in this sample may be carry-over from other donors' samples. Source material: PBMCs. The CDR3 protein is CASSLRTSGRHSYEQYF. The CDR3 DNA is TGCGCCAGCAGCCTCCGGACTAGCGGGAGGCACTCCTACGAGCAGTACTTC.